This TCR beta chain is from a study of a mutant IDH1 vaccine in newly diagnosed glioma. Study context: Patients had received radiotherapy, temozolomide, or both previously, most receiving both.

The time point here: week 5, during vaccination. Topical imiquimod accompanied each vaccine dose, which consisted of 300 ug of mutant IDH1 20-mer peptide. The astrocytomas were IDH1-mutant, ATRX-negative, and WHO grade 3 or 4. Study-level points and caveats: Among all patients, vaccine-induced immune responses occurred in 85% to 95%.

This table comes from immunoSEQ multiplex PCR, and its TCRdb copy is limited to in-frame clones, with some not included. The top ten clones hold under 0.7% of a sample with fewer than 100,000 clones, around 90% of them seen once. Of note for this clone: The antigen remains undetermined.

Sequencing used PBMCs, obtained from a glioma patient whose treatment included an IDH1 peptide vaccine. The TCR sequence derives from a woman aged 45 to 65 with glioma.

CDR3 DNA sequence: TGTGCCAGCAGTTTGATGGGAAGGGGGAGAGCAGATACGCAGTATTTT. The encoded protein is CASSLMGRGRADTQYF. The rearrangement joins TRBV5-4 to TRBJ2-3, with a possible D match to TRBD1 (6 bases). The CDR3 consists of 16 residues. V lost 5 bases and J lost 4, with 20 bases in between. Germline-derived CDR1 and CDR2 are SGHNT and YYREEE (reference sequence).